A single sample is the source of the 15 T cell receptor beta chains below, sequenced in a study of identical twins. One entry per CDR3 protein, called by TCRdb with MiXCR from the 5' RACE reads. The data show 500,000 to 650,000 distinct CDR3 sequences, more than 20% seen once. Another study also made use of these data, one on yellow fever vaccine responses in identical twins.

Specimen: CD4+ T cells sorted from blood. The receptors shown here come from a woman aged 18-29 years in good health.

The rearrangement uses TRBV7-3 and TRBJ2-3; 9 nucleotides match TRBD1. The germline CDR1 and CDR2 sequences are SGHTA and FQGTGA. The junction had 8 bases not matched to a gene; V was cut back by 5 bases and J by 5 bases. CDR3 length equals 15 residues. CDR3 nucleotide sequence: TGTGCCAGCAGCGTGACAGGGGGTCTCGGAGATACGCAGTATTTT. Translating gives CASSVTGGLGDTQYF.

The CDR3 DNA follows: TGTGCCAGCAGGGCAGTTCAGCCCCCATACGAGCAGTACTTC. It yields the protein CASRAVQPPYEQYF. V is TRBV27 and J is TRBJ2-7; D gene unclear. The CDR3 runs 14 residues. V was clipped by 6 bases and J by 4 bases, with 16 bases between them. Germline V gene data show CDR1 as MNHEY and CDR2 as SMNVEV (reference sequence).

The CDR3 coding sequence is TGTGCCAGCTTTCGGGATCGCAATCAGCCCCAGCATTTT. Protein: CASFRDRNQPQHF. This chain links TRBV28 with TRBJ1-5; no clear D gene. The CDR3 has 13 amino acids. Germline V gene data show CDR1 as MDHEN and CDR2 as SYDVKM. V lost 8 bases and J lost 2, with 10 bases in between.

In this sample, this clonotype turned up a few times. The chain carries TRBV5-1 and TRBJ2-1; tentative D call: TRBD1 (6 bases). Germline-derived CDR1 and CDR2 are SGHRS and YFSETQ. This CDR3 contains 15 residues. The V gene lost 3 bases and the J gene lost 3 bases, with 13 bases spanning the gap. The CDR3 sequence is CASSSDRLLYNEQFF. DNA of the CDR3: TGCGCCAGCAGCTCGGACAGACTTCTCTACAATGAGCAGTTCTTC.

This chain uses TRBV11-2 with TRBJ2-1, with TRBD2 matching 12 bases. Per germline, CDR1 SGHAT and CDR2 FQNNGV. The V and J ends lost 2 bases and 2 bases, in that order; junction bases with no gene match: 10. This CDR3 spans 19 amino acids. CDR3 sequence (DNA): TGTGCCAGCAGCTTATCTCTAGCGGGAGGGCCTTTTACCTACAATGAGCAGTTCTTC. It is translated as CASSLSLAGGPFTYNEQFF.

The DNA of the CDR3 is TGCGCCAGCAGCTTGGCCGGGACAGCGGGGAACACTGAAGCTTTCTTT. Translation: CASSLAGTAGNTEAFF. The chain uses TRBV5-1 and TRBJ1-1, with 7 bases lining up with TRBD1. CDR1 SGHRS and CDR2 YFSETQ come from the germline V gene. The trim removed 0 bases at V and 1 base at J, leaving 6 bases unmatched. CDR3 size: 16 residues.

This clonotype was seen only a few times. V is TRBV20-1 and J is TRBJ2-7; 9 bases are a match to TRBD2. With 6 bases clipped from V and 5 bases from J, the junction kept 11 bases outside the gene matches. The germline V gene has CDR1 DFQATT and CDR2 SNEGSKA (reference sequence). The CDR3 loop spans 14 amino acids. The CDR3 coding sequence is TGCAGTGCCCATCTAGCGGGGCTTCGAGACGAGCAGTACTTC. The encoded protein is CSAHLAGLRDEQYF.

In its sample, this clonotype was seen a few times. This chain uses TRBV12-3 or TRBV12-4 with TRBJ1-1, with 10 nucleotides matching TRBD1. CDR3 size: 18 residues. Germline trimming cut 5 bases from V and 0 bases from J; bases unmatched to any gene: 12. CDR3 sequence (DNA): TGTGCCAGCAGTCCCGGGGACAGGGGTTTGGGGATGAACACTGAAGCTTTCTTT. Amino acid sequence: CASSPGDRGLGMNTEAFF.

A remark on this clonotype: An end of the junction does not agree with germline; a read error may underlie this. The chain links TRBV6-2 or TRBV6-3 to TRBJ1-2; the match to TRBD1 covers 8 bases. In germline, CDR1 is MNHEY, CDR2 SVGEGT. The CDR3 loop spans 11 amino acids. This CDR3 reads CASSYSGQDIF. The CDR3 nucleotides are TGTGCCAGCAGTTACTCGGGACAGGATATCTTC.

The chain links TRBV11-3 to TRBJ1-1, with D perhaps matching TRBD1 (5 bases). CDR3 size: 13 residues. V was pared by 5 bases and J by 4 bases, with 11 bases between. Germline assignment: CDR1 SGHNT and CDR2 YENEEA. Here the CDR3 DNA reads TGTGCCAGCAGCCTGGACCAGGGCACTGAAGCTTTCTTT. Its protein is CASSLDQGTEAFF.

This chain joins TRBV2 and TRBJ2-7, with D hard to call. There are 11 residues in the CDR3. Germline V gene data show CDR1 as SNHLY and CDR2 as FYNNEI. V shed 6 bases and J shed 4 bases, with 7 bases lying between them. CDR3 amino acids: CASSLMYEQYF. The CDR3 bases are TGTGCCAGCAGCCTCATGTACGAGCAGTACTTC.

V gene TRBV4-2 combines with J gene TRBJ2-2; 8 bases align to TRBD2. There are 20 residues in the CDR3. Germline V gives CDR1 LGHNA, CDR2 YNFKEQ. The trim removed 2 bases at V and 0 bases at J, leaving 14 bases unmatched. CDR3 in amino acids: CASSQFAGGRTTTNTGELFF. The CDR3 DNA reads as TGTGCCAGCAGCCAATTCGCTGGCGGGAGGACAACAACGAACACCGGGGAGCTGTTTTTT.

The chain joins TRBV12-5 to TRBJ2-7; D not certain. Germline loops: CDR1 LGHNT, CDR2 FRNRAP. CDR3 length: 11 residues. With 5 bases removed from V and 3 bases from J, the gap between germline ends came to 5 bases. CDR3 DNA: TGTGCTAGTGGTCCCAACTACGAGCAGTACTTC. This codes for CASGPNYEQYF. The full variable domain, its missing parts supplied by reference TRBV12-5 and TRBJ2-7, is DARVTQTPRHKVTEMGQEVTMRCQPILGHNTVFWYRQTMMQGLELLAYFRNRAPLDDSGMPKDRFSAEMPDATLATLKIQPSEPRDSAVYFCASGPNYEQYFGPGTRLTVT.

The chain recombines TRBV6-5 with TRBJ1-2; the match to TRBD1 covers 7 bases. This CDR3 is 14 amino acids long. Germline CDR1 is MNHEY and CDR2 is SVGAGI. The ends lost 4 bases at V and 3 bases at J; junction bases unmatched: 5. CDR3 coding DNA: TGTGCCAGCAGTTCCTTGACAGGGTACTATGGCTACACCTTC. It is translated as CASSSLTGYYGYTF.

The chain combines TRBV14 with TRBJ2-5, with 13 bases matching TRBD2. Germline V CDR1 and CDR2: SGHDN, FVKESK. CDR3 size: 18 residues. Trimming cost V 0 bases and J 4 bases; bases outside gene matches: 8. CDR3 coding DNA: TGTGCCAGCAGCCAAGAGGGGACTAGCGGGAATAGAAGAGAGACCCAGTACTTC. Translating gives CASSQEGTSGNRRETQYF.